This T cell receptor beta chain is from a study of cytomegalovirus exposure and HLA in healthy donors. This CDR3 region has 15 residues. V shed 6 bases and J 11 bases; nucleotides not matched to a gene: 18. Germline V gene data show CDR1 as MNHEY and CDR2 as SVGAGI. PCR amplification relied on 60 Vbeta primers (plus 13 Jbeta primers). As handled by the study authors: In a later analysis, 79 million or so unique TCR beta chains included roughly 11 million shared by two or more donors. This table comes from immunoSEQ multiplex PCR, and its TCRdb copy is limited to in-frame clones, with some not included. V and J calls and clone size come straight from that table; D and trimming were deduced from the DNA. Among 220,000 or so clones listed, 70% to 85% were seen once.

Input material: PBMCs. The chain joins TRBV6-5 to TRBJ2-5, with 7 bases identical to TRBD2. The TCR sequence derives from a male donor in good health and CMV-seronegative. The chain's CDR3 is CASSWMGGSGMEQYF. The CDR3, as DNA: TGTGCCAGCAGCTGGATGGGCGGGAGCGGGATGGAGCAGTACTTC.